Detailed here is one TCR beta chain. Its antigen is still unknown. This sample stems from a study of T cell responses to AZD1222 COVID-19 vaccine. Study outcomes and limitations: Vaccine-associated CD4 TCRs spanned spike, dominant at 160-218 and 743-854. Unmutated variant regions reportedly attract nearly half of all spike-specific TCRs. Baseline testing showed seropositivity in only five or six AZD1222 recipients.

Repertoires were generated with immunoSEQ multiplex PCR, while TCRdb's copy carries only in-frame clones and drops some. The top ten clones hold 3% to 3.5% of a sample with some 150,000 clones, approximately 92% of them seen once. The CDR3 sequence is 14 residues long. Germline V gives CDR1 SGHRS, CDR2 YFSETQ. The junction had 6 bases not matched to a gene; V was cut back by 4 bases and J by 7 bases. It was second doses at about 4 or about 12 weeks that were pooled. This clonotype was obtained from an adult who received the AZD1222 COVID-19 vaccine. This sequence joins TRBV5-1 and TRBJ2-1; 9 bases match TRBD1. This sample comprised peripheral blood, obtained 28 days after the second AZD1222 dose. DNA of the CDR3: TGCGCCAGCAGCCTCTCGGGGACAGGGAATGAGCAGTTCTTC. This sequence encodes CASSLSGTGNEQFF.